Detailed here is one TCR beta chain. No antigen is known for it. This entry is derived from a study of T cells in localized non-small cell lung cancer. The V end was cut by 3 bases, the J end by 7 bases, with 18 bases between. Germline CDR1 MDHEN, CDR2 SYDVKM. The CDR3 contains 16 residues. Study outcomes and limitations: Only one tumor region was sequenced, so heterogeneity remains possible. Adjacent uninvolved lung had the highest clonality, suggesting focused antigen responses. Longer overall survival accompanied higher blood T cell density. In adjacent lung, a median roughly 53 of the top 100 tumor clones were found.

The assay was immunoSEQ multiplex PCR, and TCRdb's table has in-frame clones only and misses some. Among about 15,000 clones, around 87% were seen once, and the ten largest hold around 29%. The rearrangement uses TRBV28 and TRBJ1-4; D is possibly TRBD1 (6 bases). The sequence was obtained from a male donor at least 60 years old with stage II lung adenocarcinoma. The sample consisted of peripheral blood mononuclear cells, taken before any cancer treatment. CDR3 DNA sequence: TGTGCCAGCAGTTTGATCCCAGGGGCTGGAGGTGAAAAACTGTTTTTT. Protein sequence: CASSLIPGAGGEKLFF.